This T cell receptor (beta chain) was retrieved from a study of neurological immune-mediated disorders. The CDR3 totals 15 residues. Germline values: CDR1 SGHTA, CDR2 FQGTGA. V dropped 0 bases and J dropped 4 bases, with 12 bases sitting between them. This clonotype has ten or more counts. TCRdb analysed the 5' RACE reads with MiXCR anew, one entry per CDR3 protein. The table includes tens of thousands of distinct CDR3 sequences, roughly 9% detected once. The sequenced material came from PBMCs. The clonotype was recovered from a man in his forties or fifties in good health. The chain carries TRBV7-3 and TRBJ1-1, with a possible D match to TRBD1 (5 bases). The CDR3 sequence: CASSLTGGRGTEAFF. The CDR3 nucleotides are TGTGCCAGCAGCTTAACTGGAGGTAGGGGCACTGAAGCTTTCTTT.